A selection of T cell receptor beta chains follows, all from one sample in a study of early T cells in non-severe SARS-CoV-2 infection. TCRdb redid the calling of the 5' RACE reads with MiXCR, one entry per CDR3 protein. Of more than 90,000 distinct CDR3 sequences listed, roughly 13% are singletons. Sequencing was carried out using whole blood. The receptors stem from an adult who was a healthcare worker with PCR-confirmed SARS-CoV-2 infection or an uninfected control (not recorded which). Each CDR3 is given with its conserved first and last residue. D genes are given only for firm matches. Clone size, where shown, is once, few, many, or a class for clones that have expanded.

CDR3nt,CDR3aa,v_gene,d_gene,abundance,j_gene
TGTGCCAGTAGCTCCAACACGAAAACCTACGAGCAGTACTTC,CASSSNTKTYEQYF,TRBV19,.,many,TRBJ2-7
TGCAGCGTTGAAGCAGGTCACAGGGGGAAAAGAGCTTTCTTT,CSVEAGHRGKRAFF,TRBV29-1,TRBD1,few,TRBJ1-1
TGTGCCAGCAGCCCGGACAGGGGACTCTCTGGAAACACCATATATTTT,CASSPDRGLSGNTIYF,TRBV5-6,TRBD1,few,TRBJ1-3
TGCAGCGCCAGGGACAGGGGGGACAATGAGCAGTTCTTC,CSARDRGDNEQFF,TRBV29-1,TRBD1,.,TRBJ2-1
TGTGCCATCACCCGAGGGACTAGCGGTACAGATACGCAGTATTTT,CAITRGTSGTDTQYF,TRBV10-3,TRBD2,.,TRBJ2-3
TGTGCCAGCAGTTTAGGCACTTCTGGAAACACCATATATTTT,CASSLGTSGNTIYF,TRBV12-3/TRBV12-4,.,many,TRBJ1-3
TGCGCCAGCAGCCAATCTTTAGGGGGACAGGGGGCCTCTGGGGCCAACGTCCTGACTTTC,CASSQSLGGQGASGANVLTF,TRBV4-3,TRBD1,many,TRBJ2-6
TGTGCCAGCCTAGGTGGGCGGGGGTACTACAATGAGCAGTTCTTC,CASLGGRGYYNEQFF,TRBV28,TRBD2,many,TRBJ2-1
TGTGCCAGCAGCCACCGCCCCGATACGCAGTATTTT,CASSHRPDTQYF,TRBV28,.,.,TRBJ2-3
TGTGCCAGCAGTTTGAATCCCGGGATAGGAGGAAACACCATATATTTT,CASSLNPGIGGNTIYF,TRBV28,.,.,TRBJ1-3
TGTGCCAGCAGCCTAGCGGGGGCCCTAGAGACCCAGTACTTC,CASSLAGALETQYF,TRBV7-2,TRBD2,many,TRBJ2-5
TGTGCCAGCAGCCAAGAGGCTAGCGGGGGGTACTTCGGGCAGTTCTTC,CASSQEASGGYFGQFF,TRBV4-2,TRBD2,.,TRBJ2-1
TGTGCCAGCAGCCAGCTCGGCAGCTCCTACGAGCAGTACTTC,CASSQLGSSYEQYF,TRBV14,.,many,TRBJ2-7
TGTGCCAGCAGTTTGGACCGAGGGGAACAGTACTTC,CASSLDRGEQYF,TRBV2,.,.,TRBJ2-5
TGTGCCAGCACCCCACTTATCGACAGATACGAGCAGTACTTC,CASTPLIDRYEQYF,TRBV6-1,.,.,TRBJ2-7
TGTGCCAGCAGCCAAAGCGGGGGACAGAACTATGGCTACACCTTC,CASSQSGGQNYGYTF,TRBV3-1,TRBD1,many,TRBJ1-2
TGCAGTGCCATTACAGGGTATCGCTCTGGAAACACCATATATTTT,CSAITGYRSGNTIYF,TRBV20-1,.,many,TRBJ1-3
TGTGCCAGCAGCCAAGCGCACCGGGGACAGGTTTCGAACACCGGGGAGCTGTTTTTT,CASSQAHRGQVSNTGELFF,TRBV14,TRBD1,few,TRBJ2-2
TGTGCCAGCGAAGAACGGGGACAGGGCGCCTACGAGCAGTACTTC,CASEERGQGAYEQYF,TRBV13,TRBD1,.,TRBJ2-7
TGTGCCAGCAGTTATGAGGGAGCGGGGTCCACTGAAGCTTTCTTT,CASSYEGAGSTEAFF,TRBV6-5,.,.,TRBJ1-1
TGTGCCTCGACGGGGGGCGTCAACTATGGCTACACCTTC,CASTGGVNYGYTF,TRBV11-2,.,.,TRBJ1-2
TGTGCCAGCTCACGCCCGGGACAGGGACGAACTAATGAAAAACTGTTTTTT,CASSRPGQGRTNEKLFF,TRBV18,TRBD1,few,TRBJ1-4
TGTGCCAGCAGGAGAATGGGCATGGGGGGCCGCTCCCCGACTGAAGCTTTCTTT,CASRRMGMGGRSPTEAFF,TRBV2,.,.,TRBJ1-1
TGTGCCAGCAGCTTTGATGCTAGGATGGGGTCAATAGCCAAAAACATTCAGTACTTC,CASSFDARMGSIAKNIQYF,TRBV11-2,.,few,TRBJ2-4
TGTGCCAGCAGTTTTAACCCTGGAGGGGTGAACACTGAAGCTTTCTTT,CASSFNPGGVNTEAFF,TRBV28,.,few,TRBJ1-1
TGTGCTAGCAGCCATGACAGTGCCGGGGAGCTGTTTTTT,CASSHDSAGELFF,TRBV7-7,.,few,TRBJ2-2
TGCAGCGTCTTCACGGGGGCGAATAATGAGCAGTTCTTC,CSVFTGANNEQFF,TRBV29-1,.,.,TRBJ2-1
TGTGCCAGCAGTGGGAGCGGGGGGTACAATGAGCAGTTCTTC,CASSGSGGYNEQFF,TRBV6-6,TRBD2,.,TRBJ2-1
TGTGCCAGTAGTCGGGACAATTATCAGCCCCAGCATTTT,CASSRDNYQPQHF,TRBV19,.,.,TRBJ1-5
TGCGCCAGCAGCCTAGGGACAGCCGCCGTTGGCACCGGGGAGCTGTTTTTT,CASSLGTAAVGTGELFF,TRBV5-1,TRBD1,many,TRBJ2-2
TGTGCCAGCAGCCAGGCCCCTAGCAATCAGCCCCAGCATTTT,CASSQAPSNQPQHF,TRBV3-1,.,many,TRBJ1-5
TGTGCCAGCAGTTTTGGAAACACCATATATTTT,CASSFGNTIYF,TRBV12-3/TRBV12-4,.,many,TRBJ1-3
TGTGCCAGCAGTTTTTGCGGGACAGGAGATTGCGAGCAGTACTTC,CASSFCGTGDCEQYF,TRBV28,TRBD1,many,TRBJ2-7
TGTGCCAGCAGCCCAGTGGTCACAGGGGGGGATCAGCCCCAGCATTTT,CASSPVVTGGDQPQHF,TRBV4-2,TRBD1,few,TRBJ1-5
TGTGCCAGCAGCGTAACAAGGGGGCCCTACGAGCAGTACTTC,CASSVTRGPYEQYF,TRBV27,TRBD1,many,TRBJ2-7
TGTGCCAGCGCAGCCCGCAAGAACACTGAAGCTTTCTTT,CASAARKNTEAFF,TRBV18,.,many,TRBJ1-1
TGCAGTGAGGGGGGACAGGCCACAGATACGCAGTATTTT,CSEGGQATDTQYF,TRBV20-1,TRBD1,.,TRBJ2-3
TGTGCCACCAGTGACCCCTCGACGGAGACCCAGTACTTC,CATSDPSTETQYF,TRBV24-1,.,many,TRBJ2-5
TGTGCCATCAGTTCAGCGGATACGCAGTATTTT,CAISSADTQYF,TRBV10-3,.,many,TRBJ2-3
TGTGCCAGCAGGTCGGCAGGGGGCCGGAATGAGCAGTTCTTC,CASRSAGGRNEQFF,TRBV28,TRBD1,.,TRBJ2-1
TGTGCCAGCAGCCTCATAAGGGGCCTTTCGGGCGGGGAGCTGTTTTTT,CASSLIRGLSGGELFF,TRBV3-1,.,few,TRBJ2-2
TGTGCCAGCAGCACACGTCGATCTAGCACAGATACGCAGTATTTT,CASSTRRSSTDTQYF,TRBV11-2,.,many,TRBJ2-3
TGTGCCAGCACCCGGGGACAGGCTATTGGCTACACCTTC,CASTRGQAIGYTF,TRBV12-3/TRBV12-4,TRBD1,many,TRBJ1-2
TGTGCCAGCAGTTTATGGACGAGGGACAGGGGTTATGGCTACACCTTC,CASSLWTRDRGYGYTF,TRBV28,TRBD1,few,TRBJ1-2